The rows below give T cell receptor beta chains drawn from one sample of a study of T cell repertoires in cytomegalovirus infection. A single record per CDR3 protein comes from TCRdb applying MiXCR to the reads. This sample has about 310,000 distinct CDR3 sequences, with 15% to 20% found just once. Sequencing was done on a sample of PBMCs. The origin of the receptors is a human donor in good health (CMV status not recorded). Some clones in this sample may be carry-over from other donors' samples. Both conserved end residues are part of each CDR3. D genes are given only for firm matches. A clone size is listed for some rows: how often the clone was seen (once, few, many), or a class if it is expanded.

J,D,V,size,CDR3,DNA
TRBJ2-7,TRBD1,TRBV4-1,few,CASKQGGGGEQYF,TGCGCCAGCAAACAGGGGGGTGGCGGCGAGCAGTACTTC
TRBJ1-2,NA,TRBV19,few,CASSIIGGRSIYTF,TGTGCCAGTAGTATTATCGGCGGCCGCTCGATCTACACCTTC
TRBJ2-7,NA,TRBV20-1,NA,CSARDGGGSYEQYF,TGCAGTGCTAGAGATGGTGGGGGGTCCTACGAGCAGTACTTC
TRBJ2-7,NA,TRBV5-8,few,CASSFSRQVTPSYEQYF,TGTGCCAGCAGCTTTTCCCGACAGGTGACTCCCTCCTACGAGCAGTACTTC
TRBJ2-2,TRBD2,TRBV11-2,many,CASSRSSGGAATGELFF,TGTGCCAGCAGCCGGTCTAGCGGGGGGGCGGCCACCGGGGAGCTGTTTTTT
TRBJ2-1,NA,TRBV7-2,many,CASSLDGGAAYNEQFF,TGTGCCAGCAGCTTAGATGGCGGGGCTGCCTACAATGAGCAGTTCTTC
TRBJ1-4,TRBD1,TRBV20-1,NA,CSARGTGAPEKLFF,TGCAGTGCTAGAGGGACAGGGGCACCTGAAAAACTGTTTTTT
TRBJ2-6,NA,TRBV2,NA,CASSGQAGANVLTF,TGTGCCAGCAGTGGACAGGCTGGGGCCAACGTCCTGACTTTC
TRBJ2-5,NA,TRBV20-1,few,CSAKSLQEGAFWEETQYF,TGCAGTGCGAAGTCTCTACAAGAAGGGGCTTTTTGGGAAGAGACCCAGTACTTC
TRBJ1-6,NA,TRBV12-3/TRBV12-4,NA,CASAQDRPSPLHF,TGTGCCAGCGCTCAGGACAGACCTTCACCCCTCCACTTT
TRBJ1-2,NA,TRBV7-2,many,CASSSGYTF,TGTGCCAGCAGCTCCGGTTACACCTTC
TRBJ1-5,NA,TRBV3-1,few,CASSQGSPEQPQHF,TGTGCCAGCAGCCAAGGATCCCCCGAACAGCCCCAGCATTTT
TRBJ1-1,NA,TRBV7-9,many,CASSLVDGTEAFF,TGTGCCAGCAGCTTAGTCGACGGCACTGAAGCTTTCTTT
TRBJ2-1,TRBD2,TRBV28,NA,CASSRLAGGGYEQFF,TGTGCCAGCAGCCGGCTAGCGGGGGGCGGGTATGAGCAGTTCTTC
TRBJ1-2,NA,TRBV18,NA,CASSPSGTPYGYTF,TGTGCCAGCTCACCCTCGGGGACACCTTATGGCTACACCTTC